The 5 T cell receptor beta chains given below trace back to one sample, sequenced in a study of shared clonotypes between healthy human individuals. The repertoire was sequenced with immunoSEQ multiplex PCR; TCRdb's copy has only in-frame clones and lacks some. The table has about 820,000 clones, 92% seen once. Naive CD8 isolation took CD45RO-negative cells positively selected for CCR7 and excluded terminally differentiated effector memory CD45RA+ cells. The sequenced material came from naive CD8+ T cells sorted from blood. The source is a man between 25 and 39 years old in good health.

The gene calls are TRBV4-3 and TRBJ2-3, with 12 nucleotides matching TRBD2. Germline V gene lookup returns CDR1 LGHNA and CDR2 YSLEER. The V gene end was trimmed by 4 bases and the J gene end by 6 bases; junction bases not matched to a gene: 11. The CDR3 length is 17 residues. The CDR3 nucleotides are TGCGCCAGCAGCCCCGACTTAGGGACTAGCGGGTTCGATACGCAGTATTTT. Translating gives CASSPDLGTSGFDTQYF.

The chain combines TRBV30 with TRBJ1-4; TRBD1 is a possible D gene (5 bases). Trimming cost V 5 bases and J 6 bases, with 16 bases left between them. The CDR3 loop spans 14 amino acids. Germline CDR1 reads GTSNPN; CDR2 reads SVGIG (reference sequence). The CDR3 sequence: CAWARGAGDEKLFF. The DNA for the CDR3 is TGTGCCTGGGCCAGAGGGGCGGGGGATGAAAAACTGTTTTTT.

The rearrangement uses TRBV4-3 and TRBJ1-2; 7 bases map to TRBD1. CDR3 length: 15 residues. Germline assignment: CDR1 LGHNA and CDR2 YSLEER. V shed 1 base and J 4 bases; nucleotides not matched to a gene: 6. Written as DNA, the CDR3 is TGCGCCAGCAGCCAAGGGGAGGGGGCGAGCTATGGCTACACCTTC. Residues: CASSQGEGASYGYTF.

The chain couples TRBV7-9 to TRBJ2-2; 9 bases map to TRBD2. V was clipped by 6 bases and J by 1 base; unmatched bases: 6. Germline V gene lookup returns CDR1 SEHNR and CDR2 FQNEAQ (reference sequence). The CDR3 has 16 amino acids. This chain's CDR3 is CASRLSSGVNTGELFF. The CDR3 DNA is TGTGCCAGCAGACTCTCTAGCGGGGTGAACACCGGGGAGCTGTTTTTT.

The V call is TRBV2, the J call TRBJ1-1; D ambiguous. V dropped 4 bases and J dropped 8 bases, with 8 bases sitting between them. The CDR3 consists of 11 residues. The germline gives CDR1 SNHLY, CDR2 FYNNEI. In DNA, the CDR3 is TGTGCCAGCAGTGGGGAACGGGAAGCTTTCTTT. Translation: CASSGEREAFF.